The 19 T cell receptor beta chains listed next were all sequenced from one sample in a study of cytomegalovirus exposure and HLA in healthy donors. 13 Jbeta primers and 60 Vbeta primers were used for the PCR. The table came from immunoSEQ multiplex PCR; TCRdb's copy has only in-frame clones and leaves some out. Among 150,000 to 200,000 clones listed, about 85% were seen once. Sequences were obtained from PBMCs. All receptors derive from a woman aged 45 to 65 in good health and CMV-seronegative.

This clone has a handful of counts. V usage is TRBV27 and J usage is TRBJ1-5; D possibly corresponds to TRBD1 (6 bases). Germline CDR1 and CDR2: MNHEY and SMNVEV (reference sequence). The V and J ends lost 10 bases and 0 bases respectively, with 16 bases between them. This CDR3 contains 15 residues. CDR3: CATRGQIHSNQPQHF. The CDR3 DNA reads TGTGCCACCCGAGGACAGATTCATAGCAATCAGCCCCAGCATTTT.

The table lists this clone with a few counts. The CDR3 nucleotides are TGTGCCAGCAGTTTGTGGGGCGGGGGCATGAACACTGAAGCTTTCTTT. Amino acid sequence: CASSLWGGGMNTEAFF. The chain joins TRBV2 to TRBJ1-1; the D gene is possibly TRBD1 (6 bases). Trimming pared 5 bases from V and 0 bases from J, leaving 16 bases between. The V gene's germline CDR1 is SNHLY and CDR2 FYNNEI. CDR3 size: 16 residues.

This clone was detected only once. This chain connects TRBV10-3 to TRBJ1-1; the D is unclear. Trimming took off 0 bases at V and 1 base at J, with 15 bases between the two ends. The germline V gene has CDR1 ENHRY and CDR2 SYGVKD. The CDR3 length is 17 residues. CDR3 residues: CAISESVGRGRNTEAFF. CDR3 nucleotide sequence: TGTGCCATCAGTGAGTCGGTAGGCCGGGGAAGGAACACTGAAGCTTTCTTT.

CDR3 loop: CASSHRETGNQPQHF. The CDR3 DNA is TGTGCCAGCTCCCACAGGGAGACCGGCAATCAGCCCCAGCATTTT. V and J are TRBV18 and TRBJ1-5, with D perhaps TRBD1 (6 bases). Looked up from germline, CDR1 is KGHSH and CDR2 is LQKENI. There are 15 residues in the CDR3. Trimming left V 6 bases short and J 2 bases short, with 14 bases between.

V and J are TRBV7-3 and TRBJ2-1; a possible D gene is TRBD2 (6 bases). CDR3 size: 16 residues. The V end was cut by 5 bases, the J end by 1 base, with 15 bases between. The germline gives CDR1 SGHTA, CDR2 FQGTGA. CDR3 amino acids: CASSPSGLGSYNEQFF. The CDR3 DNA reads as TGTGCCAGCAGCCCCTCGGGACTGGGGTCCTACAATGAGCAGTTCTTC. Drawing the rest from reference TRBV7-3 and TRBJ2-1, the complete variable domain is GAGVSQTPSNKVTEKGKYVELRCDPISGHTALYWYRQSLGQGPEFLIYFQGTGAADDSGLPNDRFFAVRPEGSVSTLKIQRTERGDSAVYLCASSPSGLGSYNEQFFGPGTRLTVL.

The chain combines TRBV19 with TRBJ2-7, with a tentative D call TRBD2 (6 bases). V lost 8 bases and J 1 base, leaving 12 bases between the germline ends. CDR1 and CDR2 from the germline V gene are LNHDA and SQIVND (reference sequence). The CDR3 is made up of 13 amino acids. DNA of the CDR3: TGTGCCAGTTCAAAGGAGGGTTCCTACGAGCAGTACTTC. Its protein product is CASSKEGSYEQYF.

This sequence joins TRBV25-1 and TRBJ2-4, with a possible D match to TRBD1 (5 bases). The V and J ends lost 4 bases and 1 base respectively, with 11 bases between them. This CDR3 contains 15 residues. Germline V CDR1 and CDR2: MGHDK, SYGVNS. The CDR3 sequence: CASSAGLGAKNIQYF. CDR3 bases: TGTGCCAGCAGTGCAGGGTTAGGCGCCAAAAACATTCAGTACTTC. The full variable domain, completed using reference TRBV25-1 and TRBJ2-4, is EADIYQTPRYLVIGTGKKITLECSQTMGHDKMYWYQQDPGMELHLIHYSYGVNSTEKGDLSSESTVSRIRTEHFPLTLESARPSHTSQYLCASSAGLGAKNIQYFGAGTRLSVL.

This clone was observed once. CDR3 amino acids: CASSRGQFYEQYF. CDR3 in DNA: TGTGCCAGCAGCCGAGGGCAGTTCTACGAGCAGTACTTC. V is TRBV11-2 and J is TRBJ2-7; perhaps TRBD2 as D (5 bases). Trimming removed 5 bases at V and 3 bases at J, with 11 bases between. The CDR3 runs 13 residues. Germline assignment: CDR1 SGHAT and CDR2 FQNNGV.

The genes are TRBV7-2 and TRBJ2-7; TRBD2 matches 8 bases. Germline trimming cut 6 bases from V and 1 base from J; bases unmatched to any gene: 2. The CDR3 length is 13 residues. The germline CDR1 and CDR2 sequences are SGHTA and FQGNSA. CDR3 sequence reads: CASRLAVSYEQYF. The CDR3, as DNA: TGTGCCAGCAGACTAGCGGTATCCTACGAGCAGTACTTC.

This clone was counted only a few times. The genes are TRBV5-1 and TRBJ2-1, with TRBD2 matching 7 bases. Trimming at V came to 0 bases and at J to 8 bases, leaving 11 bases not matched to a gene. The CDR3 is made up of 16 amino acids. Germline V lookup: CDR1 SGHRS, CDR2 YFSETQ. Here the CDR3 DNA reads TGCGCCAGCAGCTTGGTTGCGACTAGCTGGGTCGATGAGCAGTTCTTC. It yields the protein CASSLVATSWVDEQFF.

This clone has a single count. The rearrangement links TRBV7-9 to TRBJ2-7; D possibly corresponds to TRBD1 (6 bases). V lost 5 bases, J lost 6 bases, and 23 bases lay in between. Looked up from germline, CDR1 is SEHNR and CDR2 is FQNEAQ (reference sequence). This CDR3 contains 16 residues. CDR3 DNA: TGTGCCAGCAGCCGCCACCGGGACACAACTTCGGGCGAGCAGTACTTC. It specifies CASSRHRDTTSGEQYF.

The chain employs TRBV7-6 and TRBJ2-5; the match to TRBD2 covers 13 bases. Losses at the gene ends were 4 bases for V and 5 bases for J; bases not matched to a gene: 7. The CDR3 contains 16 residues. The V gene's germline CDR1 is SGHVS and CDR2 FNYEAQ. The CDR3 region has the DNA TGTGCCAGCAGCTCGACCGGGACTAGCGGGATGGAGACCCAGTACTTC. Protein product: CASSSTGTSGMETQYF.

The V call is TRBV7-9, the J call TRBJ1-2, with D hard to call. The ends were cut back, 2 bases at V and 13 bases at J, with 14 bases in the middle. This CDR3 comprises 12 residues. Germline values: CDR1 SEHNR, CDR2 FQNEAQ (reference sequence). The CDR3 region has the DNA TGTGCCAGCAGCTTAATCGGAGCGGACGGCACCTTC. Its protein is CASSLIGADGTF.

The V gene is TRBV7-3, the J gene TRBJ2-7, with 7 bases that match TRBD2. Losses at the gene ends were 2 bases for V and 4 bases for J; bases not matched to a gene: 8. This CDR3 is built from 15 residues. Germline CDR1 is SGHTA and CDR2 is FQGTGA. CDR3 DNA: TGTGCCAGCAGCTTATTCCGGGGGGAGGGGTACGAGCAGTACTTC. It encodes CASSLFRGEGYEQYF.

This chain uses TRBV9 with TRBJ2-1, with 8 bases identical to TRBD2. The CDR3 spans 14 residues. Trimming took 3 bases from V and 6 from J; bases not matched to a gene: 5. Per germline, CDR1 SGDLS and CDR2 YYNGEE. The CDR3, as DNA: TGTGCCAGCAGCGCAGCCGGGACTAGCAATGAGCAGTTCTTC. Translation: CASSAAGTSNEQFF. Full variable domain (outside the CDR3, taken from reference TRBV9 and TRBJ2-1): DSGVTQTPKHLITATGQRVTLRCSPRSGDLSVYWYQQSLDQGLQFLIQYYNGEERAKGNILERFSAQQFPDLHSELNLSSLELGDSALYFCASSAAGTSNEQFFGPGTRLTVL.

V usage is TRBV5-8 and J usage is TRBJ2-2, with TRBD1 identical over 7 bases. The CDR3 extends over 15 amino acids. J was trimmed by 9 bases and V by 3 bases; bases with no gene match: 11. Germline V gene lookup returns CDR1 SGHTS and CDR2 YDEGEE. CDR3 DNA: TGTGCCAGCAGCTACGACAGGGCCCTGAGCCGGGAGCTGTTTTTT. Amino acids: CASSYDRALSRELFF.

As for this clone: Its ends do not fully match the called genes, so a read error is possible. The chain recombines TRBV7-7 with TRBJ2-3; a possible D gene is TRBD2 (6 bases). Germline CDR1 SSHAT, CDR2 FNYEAQ (reference sequence). CDR3 length: 13 residues. The CDR3 loop is CASSSREADTQYF. The CDR3 DNA reads TGTGCTAGCAGCTCCAGGGAGGCAGATACGCAGTATTTT.

This rearrangement joins TRBV7-2 to TRBJ1-3; D gene uncertain. The length of the CDR3 is 14 residues. Germline CDR1 reads SGHTA; CDR2 reads FQGNSA. V lost 3 bases and J lost 4, with 10 bases in between. The CDR3 nucleotides read TGTGCCAGCAGCTTCCCAGGATTGGGAAACACCATATATTTT. Protein sequence: CASSFPGLGNTIYF. The variable domain in full, with the rest retrieved from reference TRBV7-2 and TRBJ1-3, is GAGVSQSPSNKVTEKGKDVELRCDPISGHTALYWYRQSLGQGLEFLIYFQGNSAPDKSGLPSDRFSAERTGGSVSTLTIQRTQQEDSAVYLCASSFPGLGNTIYFGEGSWLTVV.

The chain recombines TRBV12-5 with TRBJ2-1; perhaps TRBD1 as D (6 bases). The germline V gene encodes CDR1 LGHNT and CDR2 FRNRAP. This CDR3 has 13 residues. Trimming removed 1 base at V and 7 bases at J, with 8 bases between. CDR3 sequence: CASGLDRANEQFF. The CDR3, as DNA: TGTGCTAGTGGTTTGGACAGGGCGAATGAGCAGTTCTTC.